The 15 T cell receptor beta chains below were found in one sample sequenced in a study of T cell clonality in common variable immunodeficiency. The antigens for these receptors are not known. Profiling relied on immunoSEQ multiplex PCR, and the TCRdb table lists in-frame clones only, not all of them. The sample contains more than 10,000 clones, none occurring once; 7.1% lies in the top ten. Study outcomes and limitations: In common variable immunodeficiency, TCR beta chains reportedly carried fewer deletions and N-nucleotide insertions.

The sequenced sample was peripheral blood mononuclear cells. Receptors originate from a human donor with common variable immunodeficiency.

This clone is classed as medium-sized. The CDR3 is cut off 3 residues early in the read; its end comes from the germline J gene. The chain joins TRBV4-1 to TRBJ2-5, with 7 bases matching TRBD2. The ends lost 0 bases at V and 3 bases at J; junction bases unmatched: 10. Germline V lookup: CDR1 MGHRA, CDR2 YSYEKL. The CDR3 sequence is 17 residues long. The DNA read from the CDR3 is TGCGCCAGCAGCCAAGAAAGGGGCTGGGCGGGGGAAGAGACC. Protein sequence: CASSQERGWAGEET. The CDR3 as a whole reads CASSQERGWAGEETQYF.

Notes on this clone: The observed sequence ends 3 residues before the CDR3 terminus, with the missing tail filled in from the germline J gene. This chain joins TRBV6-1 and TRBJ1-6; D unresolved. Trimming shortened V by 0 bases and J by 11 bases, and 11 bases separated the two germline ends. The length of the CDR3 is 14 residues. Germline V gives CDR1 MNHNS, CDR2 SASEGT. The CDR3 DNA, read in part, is TGTGCCAGCAGTGAAGCTTTCTCTTATGCACCC. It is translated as CASSEAFSYAP. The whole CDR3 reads CASSEAFSYAPLHF.

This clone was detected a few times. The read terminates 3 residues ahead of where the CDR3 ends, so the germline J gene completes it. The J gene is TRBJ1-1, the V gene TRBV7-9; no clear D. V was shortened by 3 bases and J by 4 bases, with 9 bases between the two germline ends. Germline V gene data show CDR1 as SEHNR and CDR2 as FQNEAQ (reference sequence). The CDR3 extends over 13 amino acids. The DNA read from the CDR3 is TGTGCCAGCAGCTTGTTGGCGGGCACTGAA. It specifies CASSLLAGTE. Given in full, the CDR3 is CASSLLAGTEAFF. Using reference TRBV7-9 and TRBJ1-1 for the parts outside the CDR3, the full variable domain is DTGVSQNPRHKITKRGQNVTFRCDPISEHNRLYWYRQTLGQGPEFLTYFQNEAQLEKSRLLSDRFSAERPKGSFSTLEIQRTEQGDSAMYLCASSLLAGTEAFFGQGTRLTVV.

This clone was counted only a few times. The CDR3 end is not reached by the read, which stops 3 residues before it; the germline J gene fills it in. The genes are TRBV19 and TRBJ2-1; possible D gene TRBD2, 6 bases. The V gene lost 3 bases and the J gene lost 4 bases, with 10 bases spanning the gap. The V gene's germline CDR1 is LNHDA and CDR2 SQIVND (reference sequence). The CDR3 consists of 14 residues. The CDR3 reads CASSIWRGYNEQFF. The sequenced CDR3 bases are TGTGCCAGTAGTATCTGGCGGGGTTACAATGAG.

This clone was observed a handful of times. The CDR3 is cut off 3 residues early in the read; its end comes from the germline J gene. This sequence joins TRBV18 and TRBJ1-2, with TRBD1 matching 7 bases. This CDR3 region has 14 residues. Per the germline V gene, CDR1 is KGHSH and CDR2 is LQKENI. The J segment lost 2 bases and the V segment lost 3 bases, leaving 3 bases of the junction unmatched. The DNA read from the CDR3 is TGTGCCAGCTCACCTTCGACAGGGAACTATGGC. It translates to CASSPSTGNYG. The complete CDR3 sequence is CASSPSTGNYGYTF.

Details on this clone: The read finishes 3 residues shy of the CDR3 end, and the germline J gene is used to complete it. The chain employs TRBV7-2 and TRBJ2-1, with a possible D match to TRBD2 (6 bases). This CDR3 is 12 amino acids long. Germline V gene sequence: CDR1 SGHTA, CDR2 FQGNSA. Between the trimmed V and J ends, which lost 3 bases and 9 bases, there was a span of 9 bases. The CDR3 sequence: CASSLTRIEQFF. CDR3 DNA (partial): TGTGCCAGCAGCTTGACTAGAATTGAG.

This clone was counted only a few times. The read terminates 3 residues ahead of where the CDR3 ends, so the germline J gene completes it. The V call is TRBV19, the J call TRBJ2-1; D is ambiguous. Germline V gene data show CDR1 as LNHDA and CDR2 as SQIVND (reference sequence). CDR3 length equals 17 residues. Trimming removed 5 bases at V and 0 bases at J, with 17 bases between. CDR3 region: CASSLTVGRSSYNEQFF. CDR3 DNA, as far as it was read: TGTGCCAGTAGTCTAACGGTGGGCCGCAGCTCCTACAATGAG.

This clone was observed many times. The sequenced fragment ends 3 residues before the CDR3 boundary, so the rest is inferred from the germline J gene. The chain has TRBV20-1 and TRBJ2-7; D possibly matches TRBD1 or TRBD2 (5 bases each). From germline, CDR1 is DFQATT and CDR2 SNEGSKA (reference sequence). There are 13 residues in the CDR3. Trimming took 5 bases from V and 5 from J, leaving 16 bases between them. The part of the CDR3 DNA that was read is TGCAGTGCTGGGAGACCGCAGGGAAACGAG. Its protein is CSAGRPQGNE. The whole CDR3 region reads CSAGRPQGNEQYF.

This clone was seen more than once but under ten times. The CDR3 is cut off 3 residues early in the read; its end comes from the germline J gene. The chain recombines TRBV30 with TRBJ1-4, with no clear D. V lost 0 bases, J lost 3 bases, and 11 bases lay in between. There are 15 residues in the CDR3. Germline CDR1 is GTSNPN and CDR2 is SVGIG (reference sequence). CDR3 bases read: TGTGCCTGGAGTGTACTCCGGGGATCTAATGAAAAA. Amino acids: CAWSVLRGSNEK. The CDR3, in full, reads CAWSVLRGSNEKLFF.

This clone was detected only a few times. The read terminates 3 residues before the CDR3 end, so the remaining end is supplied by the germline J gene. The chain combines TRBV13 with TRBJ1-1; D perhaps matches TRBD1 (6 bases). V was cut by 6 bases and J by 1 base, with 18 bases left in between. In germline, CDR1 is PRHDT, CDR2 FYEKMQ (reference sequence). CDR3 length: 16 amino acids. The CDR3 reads CASRGRGAGANTEAFF. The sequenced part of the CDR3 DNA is TGTGCCAGCAGGGGGAGGGGAGCAGGGGCGAACACTGAA.

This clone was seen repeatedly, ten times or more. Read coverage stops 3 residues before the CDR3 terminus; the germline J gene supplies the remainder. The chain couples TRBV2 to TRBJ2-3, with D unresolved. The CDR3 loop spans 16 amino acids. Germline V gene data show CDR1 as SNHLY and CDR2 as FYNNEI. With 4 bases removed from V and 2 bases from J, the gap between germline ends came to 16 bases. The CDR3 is CASSAIRRAYTDTQYF. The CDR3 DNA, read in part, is TGTGCCAGCAGTGCTATCAGAAGGGCGTACACAGATACG.

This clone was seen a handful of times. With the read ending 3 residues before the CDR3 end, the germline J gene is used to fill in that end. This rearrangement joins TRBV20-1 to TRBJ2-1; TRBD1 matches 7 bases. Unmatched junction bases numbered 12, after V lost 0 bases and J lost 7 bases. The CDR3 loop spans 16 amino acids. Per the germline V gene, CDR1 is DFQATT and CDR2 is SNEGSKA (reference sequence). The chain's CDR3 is CSARDWFKGAGNEQFF. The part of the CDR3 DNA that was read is TGCAGTGCTAGAGATTGGTTCAAGGGGGCCGGGAATGAG.

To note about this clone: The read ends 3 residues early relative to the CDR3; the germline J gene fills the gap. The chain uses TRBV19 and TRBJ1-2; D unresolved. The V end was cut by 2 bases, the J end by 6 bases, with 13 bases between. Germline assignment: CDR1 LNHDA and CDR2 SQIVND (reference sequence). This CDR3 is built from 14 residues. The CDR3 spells CASSILDPSNGYTF. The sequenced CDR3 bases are TGTGCCAGTAGTATATTGGACCCTAGCAATGGC.

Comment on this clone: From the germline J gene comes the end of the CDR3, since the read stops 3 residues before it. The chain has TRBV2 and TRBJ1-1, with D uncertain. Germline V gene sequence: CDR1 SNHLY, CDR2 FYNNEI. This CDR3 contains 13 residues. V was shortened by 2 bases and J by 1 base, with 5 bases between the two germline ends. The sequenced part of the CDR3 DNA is TGTGCCAGCAGTGAACAGGAGAACACTGAA. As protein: CASSEQENTE. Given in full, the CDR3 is CASSEQENTEAFF.

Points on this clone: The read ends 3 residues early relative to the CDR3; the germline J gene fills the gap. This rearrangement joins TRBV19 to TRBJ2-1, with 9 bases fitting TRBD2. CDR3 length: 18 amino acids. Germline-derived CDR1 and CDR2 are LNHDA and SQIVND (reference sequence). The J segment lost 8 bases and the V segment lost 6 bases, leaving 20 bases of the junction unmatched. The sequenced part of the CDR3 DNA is TGTGCCAGTAGCCCTAACGGCGGGGGGGCAGGGGAAGGGCATGAG. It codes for CASSPNGGGAGEGHE. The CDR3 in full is CASSPNGGGAGEGHEQFF.